This entry lists 26 T cell receptor beta chains sequenced from one sample in a study of T cell responses to AZD1222 COVID-19 vaccine. The table came from immunoSEQ multiplex PCR; TCRdb's copy has only in-frame clones and leaves some out. Among around 67,000 clones listed, over 80% were seen once. The material was peripheral blood, obtained on day 0 of AZD1222 vaccination. The receptor set was obtained from an adult in good health.

This clone came up a few times. The chain links TRBV3-1 (or the pseudogene TRBV3-2) to TRBJ2-3, with TRBD2 matching over 12 bases. The CDR3 length is 15 residues. Germline V gene data show CDR1 as LGHDT and CDR2 as YNNKEL (reference sequence). Germline trimming cut 4 bases from V and 5 bases from J; bases unmatched to any gene: 4. This chain's CDR3 is CASSPSGGAGDTQYF. In nucleotides, the CDR3 is TGTGCCAGCAGCCCTAGCGGGGGGGCCGGAGATACGCAGTATTTT.

The CDR3 coding sequence is TGTGCCAGCAGTGAAGCCGGCCACCTCTCCTACGAGCAGTACTTC. Translated: CASSEAGHLSYEQYF. The chain has TRBV6-1 and TRBJ2-7; D not resolved. The germline V gene has CDR1 MNHNS and CDR2 SASEGT. V was clipped by 0 bases and J by 0 bases, with 9 bases between them. The CDR3 runs 15 residues.

The chain employs TRBV19 and TRBJ1-3; no definite D call. The CDR3 sequence is 13 residues long. The V gene lost 5 bases and the J gene lost 4 bases, with 9 bases spanning the gap. Germline loops: CDR1 LNHDA, CDR2 SQIVND (reference sequence). CDR3 bases: TGTGCCAGTAGTTCAAGGCGAGGAAACACCATATATTTT. It codes for CASSSRRGNTIYF.

CDR3 in DNA: TGTGCCAGCAGGCCCGGACAGGGGAACTATGGCTACACCTTC. Protein sequence: CASRPGQGNYGYTF. This chain uses TRBV27 with TRBJ1-2; the match to TRBD1 covers 9 bases. V shed 6 bases and J 2 bases; nucleotides not matched to a gene: 4. This CDR3 region has 14 residues. Germline V gene sequence: CDR1 MNHEY, CDR2 SMNVEV (reference sequence).

The chain has TRBV5-4 and TRBJ2-7; 11 nucleotides line up with TRBD1. The J segment lost 3 bases and the V segment lost 3 bases, leaving 2 bases of the junction unmatched. The germline V gene encodes CDR1 SGHNT and CDR2 YYREEE (reference sequence). This CDR3 is 14 amino acids long. CDR3 protein: CASSWDRGSYEQYF. CDR3 sequence (DNA): TGTGCCAGCAGCTGGGACAGGGGGAGCTACGAGCAGTACTTC.

The J gene is TRBJ2-7, the V gene TRBV7-2, with D possibly being TRBD1 or TRBD2 (5 bases each). The germline V and J ends were trimmed by 1 base and 0 bases, with 7 bases remaining between them. CDR3 length: 14 residues. Germline V gene data show CDR1 as SGHTA and CDR2 as FQGNSA. Here the CDR3 DNA reads TGTGCCAGCAGCTTAGGGGGGACCTCCTACGAGCAGTACTTC. This encodes CASSLGGTSYEQYF.

The CDR3 here is CASMGRLAGGHSSYEQYF. CDR3 nucleotide sequence: TGCGCCAGCATGGGGAGGTTAGCGGGGGGCCATAGCTCCTACGAGCAGTACTTC. The chain uses TRBV10-2 and TRBJ2-7; 10 bases align to TRBD2. Germline V gene data show CDR1 as WSHSY and CDR2 as SAAADI. V dropped 7 bases and J dropped 0; count of bases not matched to a gene: 15. The CDR3 sequence is 18 residues long.

The chain is built from TRBV6-2 or TRBV6-3 and TRBJ2-1; D is unresolved. Germline CDR1 MNHEY, CDR2 SVGEGT. The V end was cut by 0 bases, the J end by 0 bases, with 15 bases between. The CDR3 loop spans 18 amino acids. In nucleotides, the CDR3 is TGTGCCAGCAGTTACTCGAGTACGCGGCTTAGCTCCTACAATGAGCAGTTCTTC. Encoded protein: CASSYSSTRLSSYNEQFF.

The rearrangement joins TRBV21-1 to TRBJ1-6. TRBV21-1 is flagged as a pseudogene. This CDR3 has 16 residues. CDR3 sequence (DNA): TGTGCCAGCAGCCCGGGGGTCTTCCTTCATAATTCACCCCTCCACTTT. Amino acid sequence: CASSPGVFLHNSPLHF.

The V gene is TRBV7-9, the J gene TRBJ2-7; D is possibly TRBD1 (5 bases). The germline gives CDR1 SEHNR, CDR2 FQNEAQ (reference sequence). The CDR3 length is 12 residues. V was shortened by 3 bases and J by 5 bases, with 8 bases between the two germline ends. CDR3 in amino acids: CASSFTGHEQYF. CDR3 sequence (DNA): TGTGCCAGCAGCTTCACAGGACACGAGCAGTACTTC.

V gene TRBV11-2 combines with J gene TRBJ1-6; D is unclear. Trimming shortened V by 0 bases and J by 4 bases, and 7 bases separated the two germline ends. CDR1 SGHAT and CDR2 FQNNGV come from the germline V gene. This CDR3 spans 15 amino acids. The CDR3, as DNA: TGTGCCAGCAGCTTAGACGGACGGTATAATTCACCCCTCCACTTT. Its translation is CASSLDGRYNSPLHF.

V gene TRBV2 combines with J gene TRBJ2-4; D is possibly TRBD1 (8 bases). The ends were cut back, 1 base at V and 3 bases at J, with 16 bases in the middle. Germline assignment: CDR1 SNHLY and CDR2 FYNNEI. This CDR3 spans 17 amino acids. The CDR3 DNA reads as TGTGCCAGCAGTGAAGGTCAGGGGGCGGGAGACAAAAACATTCAGTACTTC. Residues: CASSEGQGAGDKNIQYF.

V gene TRBV18 combines with J gene TRBJ2-1; tentatively, D is TRBD2 (5 bases). The CDR3 covers 13 residues. The ends were cut back, 5 bases at V and 5 bases at J, with 10 bases in the middle. The germline V gene has CDR1 KGHSH and CDR2 LQKENI. The DNA for the CDR3 is TGTGCCAGCTCAACCGGACTGAACAATGAGCAGTTCTTC. Its protein product is CASSTGLNNEQFF.

The chain has TRBV25-1 and TRBJ1-6, with D unresolved. CDR1 is MGHDK, CDR2 SYGVNS, per germline. The CDR3 has 15 residues. Trimming cost V 0 bases and J 6 bases, with 9 bases left between them. The CDR3, as DNA: TGTGCCAGCAGTGAATACTGGGCCGCTAATTCACCCCTCCACTTT. Translated: CASSEYWAANSPLHF.

The V call is TRBV5-4, the J call TRBJ1-1; D ambiguous. This CDR3 region has 15 residues. Trimming pared 4 bases from V and 3 bases from J, leaving 16 bases between. The germline CDR1 and CDR2 sequences are SGHNT and YYREEE (reference sequence). CDR3 DNA sequence: TGTGCCAGCAGCCCGCGAAGGGCCGGTGACACTGAAGCTTTCTTT. This codes for CASSPRRAGDTEAFF.

The CDR3 loop is CASSKTGNKNIQYF. CDR3 nucleotide sequence: TGTGCCAGTAGTAAGACAGGGAACAAAAACATTCAGTACTTC. J is TRBJ2-4 and V is TRBV19; 7 bases are a match to TRBD1. Trimming cost V 4 bases and J 3 bases; bases outside gene matches: 3. This CDR3 region has 14 residues. Per the germline V gene, CDR1 is LNHDA and CDR2 is SQIVND (reference sequence).

The chain uses TRBV30 and TRBJ2-7; 7 nucleotides agree with TRBD1. Trimming removed 0 bases from V and 5 bases from J; junction bases left unmatched: 7. Germline loops: CDR1 GTSNPN, CDR2 SVGIG (reference sequence). The CDR3 runs 14 residues. The chain's CDR3 is CAWSVSTGQDEQYF. The CDR3 region has the DNA TGTGCCTGGAGTGTATCCACTGGACAGGACGAGCAGTACTTC.

This chain uses TRBV6-6 with TRBJ2-5, with D perhaps given as TRBD1 or TRBD2 (6 bases each). CDR1 is MNHNY and CDR2 is SVGAGI in the germline V gene (reference sequence). V lost 5 bases to trimming and J lost 4 bases, with 14 bases between them. This CDR3 contains 14 residues. The CDR3 region has the DNA TGTGCCAGCAGTCTAGGGGGGTATTCAGAGACCCAGTACTTC. It translates to CASSLGGYSETQYF.

The rearrangement links TRBV7-8 to TRBJ1-5; D remains ambiguous. Germline lookup yields CDR1 SGHVS and CDR2 FQNEAQ. Between the trimmed V and J ends, which lost 1 base and 3 bases, there was a span of 10 bases. The CDR3 covers 15 residues. CDR3 sequence reads: CASSLEGENNQPQHF. The CDR3 coding sequence is TGTGCCAGCAGCTTAGAGGGAGAAAACAATCAGCCCCAGCATTTT.

The chain links TRBV7-2 to TRBJ2-1; D gene ambiguous. CDR1 SGHTA and CDR2 FQGNSA come from the germline V gene. This CDR3 has 13 amino acids. Trimming removed 5 bases from V and 7 bases from J, with 12 bases in between. The chain's CDR3 is CASSLAVGNEQFF. CDR3 DNA: TGTGCCAGCAGCCTGGCTGTGGGGAATGAGCAGTTCTTC. Supplemented by reference TRBV7-2 and TRBJ2-1, the full variable domain reads GAGVSQSPSNKVTEKGKDVELRCDPISGHTALYWYRQSLGQGLEFLIYFQGNSAPDKSGLPSDRFSAERTGGSVSTLTIQRTQQEDSAVYLCASSLAVGNEQFFGPGTRLTVL.

The chain couples TRBV11-2 to TRBJ2-2, with 7 bases fitting TRBD2. The CDR3 is 18 residues long. With V trimmed by 5 bases and J by 2 bases, 14 bases remained unmatched. Germline CDR1 reads SGHAT; CDR2 reads FQNNGV. The CDR3 coding sequence is TGTGCCAGCAGCCTAAAGCGGGGAGGCCGACTCAACACCGGGGAGCTGTTTTTT. Protein: CASSLKRGGRLNTGELFF.

This chain links TRBV11-3 with TRBJ2-7; 7 bases match TRBD1. The CDR3 runs to 14 residues. The germline gives CDR1 SGHNT, CDR2 YENEEA. Trimming at V came to 5 bases and at J to 2 bases, leaving 6 bases not matched to a gene. CDR3 DNA: TGTGCCAGCAGCGTCCGGGACAGTACCTACGAGCAGTACTTC. This translates into CASSVRDSTYEQYF.

This chain uses TRBV9 with TRBJ1-3; D ambiguous. Trimming cost V 0 bases and J 0 bases, with 13 bases left between them. Germline-derived CDR1 and CDR2 are SGDLS and YYNGEE. This CDR3 has 17 residues. This CDR3 reads CASSVAPSGFSGNTIYF. CDR3 DNA: TGTGCCAGCAGCGTAGCCCCGTCGGGCTTCTCTGGAAACACCATATATTTT.

This chain links TRBV12-3 or TRBV12-4 with TRBJ2-1; D is uncertain. This CDR3 has 13 residues. Trimming left V 3 bases short and J 9 bases short, with 12 bases between. The CDR3 spells CASSFGRLTEQFF. Written as DNA, the CDR3 is TGTGCCAGCAGTTTCGGCAGGTTGACTGAGCAGTTCTTC.

The rearrangement links TRBV5-1 to TRBJ2-7, with 7 bases fitting TRBD2. The germline V gene encodes CDR1 SGHRS and CDR2 YFSETQ. The CDR3 loop spans 13 amino acids. V trimming: 4 bases; J trimming: 5 bases; junction bases outside the gene matches: 6. The CDR3 is CASSVLGGDEQYF. CDR3 coding DNA: TGCGCCAGCAGCGTGCTGGGAGGGGACGAGCAGTACTTC.

CDR3 loop: CASCADRAGQPQHF. The CDR3, as DNA: TGTGCCAGCTGCGCGGACAGGGCGGGTCAGCCCCAGCATTTT. The rearrangement uses TRBV18 and TRBJ1-5, with 8 bases fitting TRBD1. V shed 7 bases, J shed 6 bases, and the junction held 8 bases outside the gene matches. Germline V lookup: CDR1 KGHSH, CDR2 LQKENI. The CDR3 extends over 14 amino acids.